This T cell receptor (beta chain) was recorded in a study of blood T cell repertoires in COVID-19. Turning to the study itself: The origin of the acute and convalescent COVID-19 samples was the United States, Italy and Spain. T cells, B-cell-depleted T cells, or PBMCs provided the cDNA or gDNA that served as material.

The length of the CDR3 is 15 residues. Germline loops: CDR1 SGHNT, CDR2 YYREEE (reference sequence). Trimming took 0 bases from V and 5 from J, leaving 14 bases between them. Per the original methods: Quantification of nucleated cells was approximated via reference gene primer amplification. The assay was immunoSEQ multiplex PCR, and TCRdb's table has in-frame clones only and misses some. For V, J and clone size, that table is used; D and trimming come from the DNA. The repertoire includes about 230,000 clones, about 80% of them detected once, and roughly 7% sits in the top ten. The chain is built from TRBV5-4 and TRBJ2-5; D is perhaps TRBD2 (5 bases). The sample taken for sequencing was peripheral blood. This TCR was recovered from a woman aged 50 to 65 with acute or convalescent COVID-19. The CDR3 bases are TGTGCCAGCAGCTTGGCTACTAGTAGCTGGGAGACCCAGTACTTC. The encoded protein is CASSLATSSWETQYF.